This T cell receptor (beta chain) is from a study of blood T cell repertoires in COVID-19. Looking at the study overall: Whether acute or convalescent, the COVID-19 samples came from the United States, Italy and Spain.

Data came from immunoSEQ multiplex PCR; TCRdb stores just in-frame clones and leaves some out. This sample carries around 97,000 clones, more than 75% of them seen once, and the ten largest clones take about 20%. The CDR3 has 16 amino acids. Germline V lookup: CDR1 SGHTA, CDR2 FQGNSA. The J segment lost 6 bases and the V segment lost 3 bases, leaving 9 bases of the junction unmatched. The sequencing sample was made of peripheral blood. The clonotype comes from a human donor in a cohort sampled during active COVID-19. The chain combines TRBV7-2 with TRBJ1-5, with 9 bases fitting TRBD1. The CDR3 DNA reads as TGTGCCAGCAGCTTGGTGGGTGGACAGGGGCGTCAGCCCCAGCATTTT. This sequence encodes CASSLVGGQGRQPQHF. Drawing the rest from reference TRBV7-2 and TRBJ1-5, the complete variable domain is GAGVSQSPSNKVTEKGKDVELRCDPISGHTALYWYRQSLGQGLEFLIYFQGNSAPDKSGLPSDRFSAERTGGSVSTLTIQRTQQEDSAVYLCASSLVGGQGRQPQHFGDGTRLSIL.